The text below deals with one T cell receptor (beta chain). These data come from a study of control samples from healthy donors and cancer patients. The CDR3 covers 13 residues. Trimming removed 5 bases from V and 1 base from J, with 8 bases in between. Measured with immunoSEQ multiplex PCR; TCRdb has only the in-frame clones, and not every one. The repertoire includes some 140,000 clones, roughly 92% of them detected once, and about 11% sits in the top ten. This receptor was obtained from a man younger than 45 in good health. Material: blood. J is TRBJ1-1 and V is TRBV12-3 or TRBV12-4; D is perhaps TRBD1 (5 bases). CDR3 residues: CASSRTGNTEAFF. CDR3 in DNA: TGTGCCAGCAGTAGAACAGGGAACACTGAAGCTTTCTTT.